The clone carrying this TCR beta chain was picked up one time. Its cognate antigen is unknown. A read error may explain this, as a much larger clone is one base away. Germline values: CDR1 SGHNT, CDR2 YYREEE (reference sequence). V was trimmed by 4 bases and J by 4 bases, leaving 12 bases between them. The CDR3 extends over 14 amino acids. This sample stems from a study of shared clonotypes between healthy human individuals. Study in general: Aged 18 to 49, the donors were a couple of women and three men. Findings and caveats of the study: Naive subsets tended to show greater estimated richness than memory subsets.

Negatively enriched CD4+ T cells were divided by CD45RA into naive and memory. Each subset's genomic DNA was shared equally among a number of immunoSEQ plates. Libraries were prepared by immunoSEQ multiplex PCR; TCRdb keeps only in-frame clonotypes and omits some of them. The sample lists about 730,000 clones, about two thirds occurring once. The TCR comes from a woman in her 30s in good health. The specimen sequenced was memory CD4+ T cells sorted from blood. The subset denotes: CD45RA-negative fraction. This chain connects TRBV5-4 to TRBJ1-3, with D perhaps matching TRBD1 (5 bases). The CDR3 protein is CASSPGTWGNTIYF. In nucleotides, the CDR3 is TGTGCCAGCAGCCCCGGGACCTGGGGAAACACCATATATTTT.